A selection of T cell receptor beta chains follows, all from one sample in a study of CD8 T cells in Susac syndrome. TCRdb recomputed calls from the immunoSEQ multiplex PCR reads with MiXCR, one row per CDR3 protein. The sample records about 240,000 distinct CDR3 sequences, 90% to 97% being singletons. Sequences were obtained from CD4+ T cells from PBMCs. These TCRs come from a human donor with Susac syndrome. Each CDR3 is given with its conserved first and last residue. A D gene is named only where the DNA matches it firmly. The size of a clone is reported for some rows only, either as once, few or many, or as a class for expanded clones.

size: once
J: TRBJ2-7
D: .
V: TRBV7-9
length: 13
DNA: TGTGCCAGCAGCTTAGACACGACCTACGAGCAGTACTTC
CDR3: CASSLDTTYEQYF

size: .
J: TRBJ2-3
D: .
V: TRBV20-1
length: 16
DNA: TGCAGTGCTAGATCACCAGGGGGGGCTAGCACAGATACGCAGTATTTT
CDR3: CSARSPGGASTDTQYF

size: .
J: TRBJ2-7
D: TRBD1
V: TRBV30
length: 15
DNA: TGTGCCTGGGAACCCGCGGGACAGGGTTCGGGTGAGCAGTACTTC
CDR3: CAWEPAGQGSGEQYF

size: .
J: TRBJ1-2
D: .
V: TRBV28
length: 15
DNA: TGTGCCAGCAGCTCGACCGGGGGGGAAACGTATGGCTACACCTTC
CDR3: CASSSTGGETYGYTF

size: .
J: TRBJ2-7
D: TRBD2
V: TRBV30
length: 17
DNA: TGTGCCTGGACTCCGGGGGGGGCCGACGGGCACTTCTACGAGCAGTACTTC
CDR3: CAWTPGGADGHFYEQYF

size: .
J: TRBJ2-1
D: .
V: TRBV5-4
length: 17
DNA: TGTGCCAGCAGCGGACGGACTCGAGGGGGCTCCTACAATGAGCAGTTCTTC
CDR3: CASSGRTRGGSYNEQFF

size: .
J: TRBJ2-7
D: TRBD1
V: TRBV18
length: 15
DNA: TGTGCCAGCTCACCTCGCGGGACAGGGTCCTACGAGCAGTACTTC
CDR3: CASSPRGTGSYEQYF

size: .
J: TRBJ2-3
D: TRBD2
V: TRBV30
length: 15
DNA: TGTGCCTGGAGTGTCAGCGGGGCGAGCACAGATACGCAGTATTTT
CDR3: CAWSVSGASTDTQYF

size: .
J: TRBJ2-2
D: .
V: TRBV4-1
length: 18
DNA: TGCGCCAGCAGCCAAGTAGGACTTAGCGGAGCGAACACCGGGGAGCTGTTTTTT
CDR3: CASSQVGLSGANTGELFF

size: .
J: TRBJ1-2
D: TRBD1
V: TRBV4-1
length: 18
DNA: TGCGCCAGCAGCCAAGATAACGGCGTCAGGGGGCAAGGCTATGGCTACACCTTC
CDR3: CASSQDNGVRGQGYGYTF

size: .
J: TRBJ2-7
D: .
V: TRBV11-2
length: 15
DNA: TGTGCCAGCAGCTCGCCCTCTGTGGGTGGGGGAGAGCAGTACTTC
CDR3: CASSSPSVGGGEQYF

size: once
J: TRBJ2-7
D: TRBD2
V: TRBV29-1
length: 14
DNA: TGCAGCGTTCATGGACTAGCGGGAGCGCGCGAGCAGTACTTC
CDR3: CSVHGLAGAREQYF

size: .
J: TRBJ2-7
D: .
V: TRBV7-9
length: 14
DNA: TGTGCCAGCAGCTTAAAAGGGGCCGACTACGAGCAGTACTTC
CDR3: CASSLKGADYEQYF

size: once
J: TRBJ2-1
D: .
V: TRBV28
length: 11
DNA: TGTGCCAGCAGCCTCCTCGGGATCGAGTTCTTC
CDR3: CASSLLGIEFF

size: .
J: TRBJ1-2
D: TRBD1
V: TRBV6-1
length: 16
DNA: TGTGCCAGCAGTGAAGTCGGACAGGCCTCTAACTATGGCTACACCTTC
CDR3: CASSEVGQASNYGYTF

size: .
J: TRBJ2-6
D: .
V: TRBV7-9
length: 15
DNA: TGTGCCAGCCATCGAGACAACTCTGGGGCCAACGTCCTGACTTTC
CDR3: CASHRDNSGANVLTF

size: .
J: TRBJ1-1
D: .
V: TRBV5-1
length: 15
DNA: TGCGCCAGCAGCTCCTACAGGGAATTGAACACTGAAGCTTTCTTT
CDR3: CASSSYRELNTEAFF

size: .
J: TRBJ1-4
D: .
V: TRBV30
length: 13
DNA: TGTGCCTGGAGTGCGACAACTAATGAAAAACTGTTTTTT
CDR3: CAWSATTNEKLFF

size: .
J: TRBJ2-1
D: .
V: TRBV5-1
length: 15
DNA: TGCGCCAGCAGCAGCGGGACACAACCGGGCGATGAGCAGTTCTTC
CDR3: CASSSGTQPGDEQFF

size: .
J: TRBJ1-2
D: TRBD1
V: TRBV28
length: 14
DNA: TGTGCCAGCAGTTCCGGACAGGGGGCTGTAGGCTACACCTTC
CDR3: CASSSGQGAVGYTF

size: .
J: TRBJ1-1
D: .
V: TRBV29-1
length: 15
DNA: TGCAGCGTCCGGACAGTAGTCGGGGAAAACACTGAAGCTTTCTTT
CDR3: CSVRTVVGENTEAFF

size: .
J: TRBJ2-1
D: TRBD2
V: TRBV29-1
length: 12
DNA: TGCAGCGTAGCGGGAGGCTACAATGAGCAGTTCTTC
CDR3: CSVAGGYNEQFF

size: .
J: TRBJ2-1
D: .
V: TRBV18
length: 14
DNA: TGTGCCAGCTCATTGTCCAGCACCTACAATGAGCAGTTCTTC
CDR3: CASSLSSTYNEQFF

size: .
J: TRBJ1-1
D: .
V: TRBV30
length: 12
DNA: TGTGCCTGGAGGCGGTCGAACACTGAAGCTTTCTTT
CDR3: CAWRRSNTEAFF

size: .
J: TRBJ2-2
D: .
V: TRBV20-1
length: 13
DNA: TGCAGTGCTAGTAACACGAACACCGGGGAGCTGTTTTTT
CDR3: CSASNTNTGELFF

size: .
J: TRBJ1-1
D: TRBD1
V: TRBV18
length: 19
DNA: TGTGCCAGCTCACCGCTTGGGACAGGGGGCGCGAAAGTAAACACTGAAGCTTTCTTT
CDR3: CASSPLGTGGAKVNTEAFF

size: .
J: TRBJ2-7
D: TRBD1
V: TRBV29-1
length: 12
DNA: TGCAGCATAGGACAGGGCACCTACGAGCAGTACTTC
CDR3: CSIGQGTYEQYF

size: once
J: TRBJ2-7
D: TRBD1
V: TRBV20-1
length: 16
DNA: TGCAGTGCTAGTAGCCTGAAGGGGGCTCCCCCCTACGAGCAGTACTTC
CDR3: CSASSLKGAPPYEQYF

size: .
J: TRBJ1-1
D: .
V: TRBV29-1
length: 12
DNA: TGCAGCGTTGAACCCCCCGGAGGAGAGGCTTTCTTT
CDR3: CSVEPPGGEAFF

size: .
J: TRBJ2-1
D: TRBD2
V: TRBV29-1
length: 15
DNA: TGCAGCGTTGAAAAGAGCGGGAGGGCTTACAATGAGCAGTTCTTC
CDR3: CSVEKSGRAYNEQFF

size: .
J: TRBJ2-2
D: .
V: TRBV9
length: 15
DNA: TGTGCCAGCGGTCATCAGGGGCCTTACACCGGGGAGCTGTTTTTT
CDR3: CASGHQGPYTGELFF

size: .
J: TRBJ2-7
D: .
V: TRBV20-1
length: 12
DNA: TGCAGTGCTAGCCCTAAAAGATACGAGCAGTACTTC
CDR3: CSASPKRYEQYF

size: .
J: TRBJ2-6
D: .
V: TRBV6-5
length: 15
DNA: TGTGCCAGCAGTTACTCGGCCTCTGGGGCCAACGTCCTGACTTTC
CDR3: CASSYSASGANVLTF

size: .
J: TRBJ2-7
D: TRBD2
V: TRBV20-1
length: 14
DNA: TGCAGTGCTCCTCTAGCGGGAGCCTCCTACGAGCAGTACTTC
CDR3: CSAPLAGASYEQYF

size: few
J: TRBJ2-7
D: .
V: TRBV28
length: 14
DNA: TGTGCCAGCAGTTTCCCGGGCCCAAACTACGAGCAGTACTTC
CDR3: CASSFPGPNYEQYF

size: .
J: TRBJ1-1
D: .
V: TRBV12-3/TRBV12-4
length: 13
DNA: TGTGCCAGCAGTTGGGGACGGCCGTTTGAAGCTTTCTTT
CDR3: CASSWGRPFEAFF

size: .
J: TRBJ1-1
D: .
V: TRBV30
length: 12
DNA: TGTGCCTGGATCACTCTCCGCGATGAAGCTTTCTTT
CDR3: CAWITLRDEAFF

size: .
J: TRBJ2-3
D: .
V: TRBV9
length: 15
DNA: TGTGCCAGCAGCCTCAGAGTGGGAGCCACAGATACGCAGTATTTT
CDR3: CASSLRVGATDTQYF

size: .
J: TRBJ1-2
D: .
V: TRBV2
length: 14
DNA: TGTGCCAGCAGTGATCTTGGTACTGCTTATGGCTACACCTTC
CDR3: CASSDLGTAYGYTF

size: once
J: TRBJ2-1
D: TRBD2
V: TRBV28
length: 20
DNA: TGTGCCAGCACCCTAAAAATGGGGGCTAGCGGGAGTGTGACCTACAATGAGCAGTTCTTC
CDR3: CASTLKMGASGSVTYNEQFF

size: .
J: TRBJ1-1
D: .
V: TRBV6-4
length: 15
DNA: TGTGCCAGCAGGACCTTCCCGGAGGTGAACACTGAAGCTTTCTTT
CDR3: CASRTFPEVNTEAFF